This is a list of T cell receptor beta chains from one sample in a study of shared clonotypes between healthy human individuals. The data were produced by immunoSEQ multiplex PCR, yet TCRdb's version contains in-frame clones alone and is incomplete. The sample holds around 1 million clones; around three quarters are singletons and the top ten take roughly 1.5%. The sequenced sample consisted of memory CD4+ T cells sorted from blood. The receptors were gathered from a man between 18 and 29 years old in good health. Both conserved end residues are trimmed from each CDR3. The D gene is left open where the match is weak.

v_gene	j_gene	len	d_gene	CDR3aa
TRBV7-2	TRBJ2-5	12	.	ASGWGEVQETQY
TRBV2	TRBJ1-2	13	TRBD1	ASSDEGQLNYGYT
TRBV28	TRBJ1-4	12	TRBD1	AIGTEAGGEKLF
TRBV15	TRBJ1-5	15	TRBD1	ATSRQGQGIINQPQH
TRBV5-1	TRBJ2-7	9	.	ASRTAYEQY
TRBV9	TRBJ1-1	11	.	ASSTSPNTEAF
TRBV25-1	TRBJ2-3	10	.	ASRRNTGTQY
TRBV20-1	TRBJ2-1	9	.	AQRARHEQF
TRBV15	TRBJ1-6	13	.	ATSRVTGYNSPLH
TRBV18	TRBJ1-1	14	TRBD1	ASSPGQGPGRTEAF
TRBV5-1	TRBJ1-1	13	.	ASSLASSQNTEAF
TRBV29-1	TRBJ1-1	9	.	SVEDLLEAF
TRBV19	TRBJ1-2	12	.	ASITGNSNYGYT
TRBV6-1	TRBJ1-1	11	.	ASSEARSTEAF
TRBV10-3	TRBJ1-1	12	.	AISTGVVGGEAF
TRBV2	TRBJ2-7	10	.	ASSGQNYEQY
TRBV9	TRBJ1-3	14	.	ASSVGRGNSGNTIY
TRBV29-1	TRBJ1-2	11	.	SVTQGEDYGYT
TRBV30	TRBJ2-7	9	.	AWSVGYEQY
TRBV19	TRBJ2-2	12	.	ASKGDSWAGELF
TRBV7-2	TRBJ1-2	10	.	ASSPNLDGYT
TRBV2	TRBJ2-6	10	.	ASAGGANVLT
TRBV19	TRBJ1-1	12	.	ASRSPTPDREAF
TRBV29-1	TRBJ2-7	13	TRBD2	SVQGLREHPYEQY
TRBV11-2	TRBJ1-6	12	.	ASSPPGIYSPLH
TRBV11-2	TRBJ2-3	12	.	ASSPRVGEDTQY
TRBV9	TRBJ2-5	12	TRBD2	ASSVYGGVETQY
TRBV27	TRBJ1-1	12	.	ASQLILGNTEAF
TRBV5-1	TRBJ1-5	11	.	ASSFGGNQPQH
TRBV7-3	TRBJ2-5	12	TRBD1	ASSQQGASETQY
TRBV28	TRBJ1-2	14	TRBD1	ASSSPAGGGDYGYT
TRBV5-1	TRBJ2-7	12	.	ASSLDGSPYEQY
TRBV2	TRBJ2-5	11	.	ASSIQRTETQY
TRBV10-2	TRBJ2-7	9	.	ASSEWYEQY
TRBV4-1	TRBJ2-2	12	.	ASRPDEGSGELF
TRBV2	TRBJ1-1	11	.	ASSGTANTEAF
TRBV9	TRBJ2-2	12	.	ASSATEITGELF
TRBV4-3	TRBJ2-7	14	.	ASSQDQVASSYEQY
TRBV6-1	TRBJ1-2	12	TRBD1	ASSVRDRGYGYT
TRBV2	TRBJ2-7	13	.	ASALRVGGPSEQY
TRBV7-8	TRBJ1-6	12	.	ASSLVGSNSPLH
TRBV7-8	TRBJ2-1	13	TRBD2	ASSLDSGRVDEQF
TRBV19	TRBJ1-5	11	.	ASSPEGNQPQH
TRBV28	TRBJ1-4	12	TRBD1	ASEQGASNEKLF
TRBV30	TRBJ1-3	11	.	ACNGGSGNTIY